The table lists the clone carrying this T cell receptor beta chain with a few counts. The antigen is not known. The data derive from a study of T cell responses to AZD1222 COVID-19 vaccine. Whole-study results and caveats: A mostly white British donor set with more females was recruited, and clonal diversity was possibly underestimated. Vaccination with two AZD1222 doses was followed by a rise in Spike-specific TCR breadth and depth. Reportedly, nearly half of unique spike TCRs recognized epitopes outside B.1.351/B.1.1.7 mutations.

Produced via immunoSEQ multiplex PCR; TCRdb's table is partial and in-frame only. The sample has over 150,000 clones, 88% seen once. The CDR3 contains 16 residues. Trimming cost V 1 base and J 7 bases; bases outside gene matches: 8. Germline values: CDR1 SGHKS, CDR2 YYEKEE (reference sequence). The TCR was taken from an adult who received the AZD1222 COVID-19 vaccine. The source was peripheral blood, collected 28 days after the second AZD1222 dose. The chain joins TRBV5-5 to TRBJ2-1; 10 bases align to TRBD1. This chain's CDR3 is CASSLSGTGVTNEQFF. The CDR3 bases are TGTGCCAGCAGCTTGAGCGGGACAGGGGTGACGAATGAGCAGTTCTTC.